Listed below are T cell receptor beta chains from one sample, sequenced in a study of T cell responses to AZD1222 COVID-19 vaccine. This table comes from immunoSEQ multiplex PCR, and its TCRdb copy is limited to in-frame clones, with some not included. The sample includes about 120,000 clones, roughly 89% of them seen just once. The starting material was peripheral blood, obtained 28 days after the second AZD1222 dose. The receptor set was obtained from an adult who received the AZD1222 COVID-19 vaccine. CDR3s include the opening cysteine and the closing phenylalanine or tryptophan. Each record gives: V gene, clone size, J gene, D gene, CDR3 protein, CDR3 DNA. D genes are given only for firm matches. Clone size is shown for a subset of rows, as once, few, many or a class of expanded clone.

TRBV24-1	.	TRBJ2-2	TRBD2	CATSDPGTSGKKAGELFF	TGTGCCACCAGTGATCCTGGGACTAGCGGGAAAAAAGCCGGGGAGCTGTTTTTT
TRBV27	.	TRBJ2-7	TRBD1	CASSLLMGQETYEQYF	TGTGCCAGCAGTTTATTAATGGGACAGGAGACCTACGAGCAGTACTTC
TRBV2	.	TRBJ2-7	TRBD1	CASSGDRVHEQYF	TGTGCCAGCAGTGGGGACAGGGTCCACGAGCAGTACTTC
TRBV11-2	.	TRBJ2-5	TRBD1	CASSRPTGMETQYF	TGTGCCAGCAGCCGCCCGACAGGGATGGAGACCCAGTACTTC
TRBV5-6	few	TRBJ2-7	TRBD2	CASSLELPSGVHEQYF	TGTGCCAGCAGCTTGGAGTTGCCTAGCGGGGTCCACGAGCAGTACTTC
TRBV11-2	.	TRBJ2-5	.	CASSLWDTQYF	TGTGCCAGCAGCTTATGGGACACCCAGTACTTC
TRBV19	few	TRBJ1-4	.	CASSMWQGSNEKLFF	TGTGCCAGTAGTATGTGGCAGGGTTCAAATGAAAAACTGTTTTTT
TRBV6-5	.	TRBJ2-7	.	CASSLGAADYEQYF	TGTGCCAGCAGCCTAGGGGCAGCCGACTACGAGCAGTACTTC
TRBV4-1	.	TRBJ1-2	.	CASSQDRGGRYGYTF	TGCGCCAGCAGCCAAGATCGGGGGGGTAGGTATGGCTACACCTTC
TRBV6-5	.	TRBJ1-5	.	CASTWRDNQPQHF	TGTGCCAGCACTTGGAGGGATAATCAGCCCCAGCATTTT
TRBV5-4	.	TRBJ2-5	TRBD1	CASRRDRAYQETQYF	TGTGCCAGCAGACGGGACAGGGCTTACCAAGAGACCCAGTACTTC
TRBV5-4	once	TRBJ2-2	TRBD2	CASSRGLGGAGELFF	TGTGCCAGCAGCCGGGGACTAGGGGGGGCCGGGGAGCTGTTTTTT
TRBV9	.	TRBJ2-1	.	CASSPSGANEQFF	TGTGCCAGCAGCCCTTCCGGGGCCAATGAGCAGTTCTTC
TRBV5-4	.	TRBJ2-7	.	CASSLGISYEQYF	TGTGCCAGCAGCTTGGGTATCAGCTACGAGCAGTACTTC
TRBV5-6	.	TRBJ2-1	TRBD2	CASSPGLAEQFF	TGTGCCAGCAGCCCCGGACTAGCTGAGCAGTTCTTC
TRBV6-5	.	TRBJ1-5	.	CASSPHPRRPEPQHF	TGTGCCAGCAGTCCCCATCCGCGACGGCCCGAACCCCAGCATTTT
TRBV7-9	few	TRBJ1-1	.	CASSRGWGDMNTEAFF	TGTGCCAGCAGTCGAGGCTGGGGGGACATGAACACTGAAGCTTTCTTT
TRBV6-5	.	TRBJ1-2	.	CASSSLGGGYGYTF	TGTGCCAGCAGTTCCCTGGGTGGAGGGTATGGCTACACCTTC
TRBV11-3	.	TRBJ2-7	TRBD1	CASRTGGNSYEQYF	TGTGCCAGCAGGACAGGGGGCAACTCCTACGAGCAGTACTTC
TRBV5-1	.	TRBJ2-7	.	CASSIIFGAAGLYEQYF	TGCGCCAGCAGCATTATTTTTGGGGCCGCGGGTCTTTACGAGCAGTACTTC
TRBV19	.	TRBJ2-3	TRBD2	CASSISAGGATDTQYF	TGTGCCAGTAGTATTTCGGCGGGAGGGGCCACAGATACGCAGTATTTT
TRBV29-1	once	TRBJ2-7	TRBD1	CSVVLPDRVSYEQYF	TGCAGCGTCGTCCTTCCGGACAGGGTCTCCTACGAGCAGTACTTC
TRBV12-3/TRBV12-4	few	TRBJ1-2	.	CASSQFLGYTF	TGTGCCAGCAGTCAGTTTCTCGGCTACACCTTC
TRBV7-2	.	TRBJ2-3	.	CASSLGFLRDTQYF	TGTGCCAGCAGCTTAGGGTTTCTACGGGATACGCAGTATTTT
TRBV28	once	TRBJ2-7	.	CASSLALGARGQYF	TGTGCCAGCAGTTTAGCCCTTGGGGCCCGCGGGCAGTACTTC
TRBV7-6	.	TRBJ2-3	TRBD2	CASSTRPAGGSTQYF	TGTGCCAGCAGCACCCGTCCAGCGGGGGGCAGCACGCAGTATTTT
TRBV27	.	TRBJ2-7	.	CASSSNSYEQYF	TGTGCCAGCAGTTCGAACTCCTACGAGCAGTACTTC
TRBV2	.	TRBJ1-4	.	CASRGEKLFF	TGTGCCAGCAGGGGTGAAAAACTGTTTTTT
TRBV28	.	TRBJ2-7	TRBD2	CASSLRGGSSLSGQYF	TGTGCCAGCAGTTTAAGGGGCGGGAGTTCGCTCTCCGGGCAGTACTTC
TRBV7-2	.	TRBJ2-7	.	CASSLTGKGDYEQYF	TGTGCCAGCAGCTTAACTGGTAAAGGGGACTACGAGCAGTACTTC
TRBV6-5	.	TRBJ1-2	.	CASSSEQLYGYTF	TGTGCCAGCAGTTCGGAACAGCTCTATGGCTACACCTTC